The 21 T cell receptor beta chains presented below share a single source sample, sequenced in a study of blood T cells in healthy people across ages. Next came a second PCR, run for roughly 6 to 11 cycles, which used a sample-barcoded 5' primer along with a J-beta primer mix. MiXCR, run by TCRdb on the 5' RACE reads, gives a single entry per CDR3 protein. The sample yields around 780,000 distinct CDR3 sequences, roughly 50% seen once. Sequenced material: blood. These receptors came from a man aged 35-49 years in good health.

The V and J genes are TRBV12-3 or TRBV12-4 and TRBJ2-5; possible D gene TRBD2, 9 bases. Trimming took off 8 bases at V and 11 bases at J, with 30 bases between the two ends. The CDR3 runs 16 residues. The CDR3 reads CASSRQGTSSYNEQYF. CDR3 coding DNA: TGTGCCAGCTCCAGACAGGGGACTAGCAGTTACAATGAGCAGTACTTC.

This clonotype was detected a few times. V and J are TRBV10-3 and TRBJ2-7; 13 nucleotides line up with TRBD2. V gave up 6 bases and J gave up 2 bases; unmatched junction bases: 7. Germline V gene sequence: CDR1 ENHRY, CDR2 SYGVKD. The CDR3 consists of 16 residues. The CDR3 region is CAIRAGTSGTAYEQYF. The DNA of the CDR3 is TGTGCCATCAGAGCCGGGACTAGCGGGACCGCCTACGAGCAGTACTTC.

V is TRBV12-3 or TRBV12-4 and J is TRBJ2-1; 14 nucleotides align to TRBD2. CDR3 length: 16 residues. Unmatched junction bases numbered 6, after V lost 4 bases and J lost 7 bases. CDR3 residues: CASSWLRTSGRNEQFF. CDR3 nucleotides: TGTGCCAGCAGTTGGCTGAGGACTAGCGGGAGGAATGAGCAGTTCTTC.

The rearrangement joins TRBV12-3 or TRBV12-4 to TRBJ1-4, with 7 bases fitting TRBD1. Trimming removed 6 bases from V and 7 bases from J; junction bases left unmatched: 14. The CDR3 totals 16 residues. CDR3 in amino acids: CASSRISGTDFEKLFF. The CDR3, as DNA: TGTGCCAGCAGCCGAATCTCCGGGACAGATTTTGAAAAACTGTTTTTT.

This sequence joins TRBV5-1 and TRBJ2-6; D is perhaps TRBD1 (6 bases). The CDR3 contains 17 residues. V was cut by 0 bases and J by 0 bases, with 10 bases left in between. The germline V gene has CDR1 SGHRS and CDR2 YFSETQ. CDR3 coding DNA: TGCGCCAGCAGCTTGGGACAGGCCAGCTCTGGGGCCAACGTCCTGACTTTC. It is translated as CASSLGQASSGANVLTF.

The chain combines TRBV27 with TRBJ2-7; D might be TRBD2 (5 bases). The germline gives CDR1 MNHEY, CDR2 SMNVEV (reference sequence). The length of the CDR3 is 10 residues. V was cut by 7 bases and J by 11 bases, with 12 bases left in between. The CDR3 DNA reads TGTGCCAGCAAAAAAGGAGCGGAGTACTTC. Its protein is CASKKGAEYF.

On this clonotype itself: The germline gene is not matched at one end of the junction; a read error may be the cause. The chain uses TRBV5-1 and TRBJ2-1; the match to TRBD2 covers 11 bases. Germline CDR1 reads SGHRS; CDR2 reads YFSETQ. CDR3 length equals 16 residues. The CDR3 loop reads CASSWGTSGAYNERFF. The CDR3 bases are TGCGCCAGCAGCTGGGGGACTAGCGGTGCCTACAATGAGCGGTTCTTC.

This clonotype was counted between two and nine times. The chain employs TRBV9 and TRBJ2-2; D is ambiguous. The CDR3 is 13 amino acids. The V gene's germline CDR1 is SGDLS and CDR2 YYNGEE. The V end lost 6 bases, the J end lost 3 bases, and 9 bases lay between the germline ends. CDR3 nucleotide sequence: TGTGCCAGCATGGGCTGGGACACCGGGGAGCTGTTTTTT. Residues: CASMGWDTGELFF.

The gene calls are TRBV5-8 and TRBJ1-2; a possible D gene is TRBD1 (6 bases). The CDR3 consists of 17 residues. The germline CDR1 and CDR2 sequences are SGHTS and YDEGEE. Trimming left V 4 bases short and J 0 bases short, with 19 bases between. The CDR3 bases are TGTGCCAGCAGCCGAGTTACAGCAGGGGACACTAACTATGGCTACACCTTC. Protein: CASSRVTAGDTNYGYTF.

The chain is built from TRBV28 and TRBJ2-7; the D gene is possibly TRBD2 (5 bases). Per the germline V gene, CDR1 is MDHEN and CDR2 is SYDVKM. V was clipped by 1 base and J by 10 bases, with 26 bases between them. This CDR3 has 17 amino acids. The CDR3 region has the DNA TGTGCCAGCAGTTTATCCTACCCGGGGAGTTCGAGGTCGGCCCAGTACTTC. Translated: CASSLSYPGSSRSAQYF.

V gene TRBV7-2 combines with J gene TRBJ1-5; TRBD1 agrees at 7 bases. The ends lost 5 bases at V and 0 bases at J; junction bases unmatched: 10. The CDR3 has 17 amino acids. The germline V gene has CDR1 SGHTA and CDR2 FQGNSA. In DNA, the CDR3 is TGTGCCAGCAGCCCCCGACCGACAGGGCTTAGCAATCAGCCCCAGCATTTT. As protein: CASSPRPTGLSNQPQHF. The whole variable domain, filled in from reference TRBV7-2 and TRBJ1-5, reads GAGVSQSPSNKVTEKGKDVELRCDPISGHTALYWYRQSLGQGLEFLIYFQGNSAPDKSGLPSDRFSAERTGGSVSTLTIQRTQQEDSAVYLCASSPRPTGLSNQPQHFGDGTRLSIL.

This chain uses TRBV5-1 with TRBJ2-3, with 11 positions matching TRBD2. Germline CDR1 SGHRS, CDR2 YFSETQ. With 4 bases clipped from V and 2 bases from J, the junction kept 6 bases outside the gene matches. The CDR3 sequence is 16 residues long. CDR3: CASSLGTSGPTDTQYF. CDR3 DNA: TGCGCCAGCAGCCTCGGGACTAGCGGTCCCACAGATACGCAGTATTTT.

The J gene is TRBJ1-1, the V gene TRBV20-1; D is uncertain. Between the trimmed V and J ends, which lost 7 bases and 6 bases, there was a span of 21 bases. CDR3 length: 14 amino acids. Germline V gene sequence: CDR1 DFQATT, CDR2 SNEGSKA (reference sequence). Here the CDR3 reads CSVGRRVDLAEAFF. The CDR3 nucleotides read TGCAGTGTAGGCAGGCGGGTGGATCTCGCTGAAGCTTTCTTT.

This clonotype showed up just once. The gene calls are TRBV2 and TRBJ2-5, with unresolved D. Germline V lookup: CDR1 SNHLY, CDR2 FYNNEI. The V gene lost 0 bases and the J gene lost 12 bases, with 14 bases spanning the gap. The CDR3 covers 13 residues. The CDR3: CASSEAARVGKYF. The CDR3 coding sequence is TGTGCCAGCAGTGAAGCGGCCCGAGTTGGGAAGTACTTC.

J is TRBJ1-2 and V is TRBV20-1, with no clear D. V shed 1 base and J shed 3 bases, with 15 bases lying between them. Germline V gene lookup returns CDR1 DFQATT and CDR2 SNEGSKA (reference sequence). This CDR3 region has 15 residues. This CDR3 is CSARGLEGLDYGYTF. CDR3 coding DNA: TGCAGTGCTAGAGGGTTAGAAGGACTTGACTATGGCTACACCTTC.

The gene calls are TRBV27 and TRBJ1-2; no firm D call. The ends were cut back, 2 bases at V and 7 bases at J, with 14 bases in the middle. Germline V gene lookup returns CDR1 MNHEY and CDR2 SMNVEV (reference sequence). The CDR3 length is 14 residues. Here the CDR3 DNA reads TGTGCCAGCAGTTTAACGCCTAAGGGTCCTGGCTACACCTTC. This translates into CASSLTPKGPGYTF.

The chain has TRBV29-1 and TRBJ2-3, with 13 nucleotides matching TRBD2. Germline V gives CDR1 SQVTM, CDR2 ANQGSEA. The CDR3 extends over 14 amino acids. V was clipped by 4 bases and J by 14 bases; unmatched bases: 12. CDR3 nucleotides: TGCAGCGTTGGGGCTAGGACTAGCGGGAGTTCTATGTATTTT. Its protein is CSVGARTSGSSMYF.

The chain joins TRBV29-1 to TRBJ2-1; tentatively, D is TRBD1 (6 bases). Germline assignment: CDR1 SQVTM and CDR2 ANQGSEA. This CDR3 has 14 residues. V dropped 6 bases and J dropped 9 bases, with 21 bases sitting between them. Here the CDR3 DNA reads TGCAGCGTAGACCCAGCAGGGGCCGAGTTTGAGCAGTTCTTC. Encoded protein: CSVDPAGAEFEQFF.

The rearrangement joins TRBV2 to TRBJ2-1, with 12 bases fitting TRBD2. CDR1 is SNHLY and CDR2 is FYNNEI in the germline V gene. The length of the CDR3 is 15 residues. Trimming took 6 bases from V and 9 from J; bases not matched to a gene: 9. As DNA, the CDR3 is TGTGCCAGCAGACTCGGACTAGCGGGAAGTATTGAGCAGTTCTTC. Translated: CASRLGLAGSIEQFF. The entire variable domain, with the rest obtained from reference TRBV2 and TRBJ2-1, is as follows: EPEVTQTPSHQVTQMGQEVILRCVPISNHLYFYWYRQILGQKVEFLVSFYNNEISEKSEIFDDQFSVERPDGSNFTLKIRSTKLEDSAMYFCASRLGLAGSIEQFFGPGTRLTVL.

This clonotype was seen only a few times. The V and J genes are TRBV27 and TRBJ1-6; no reliable D call. Trimming took 6 bases from V and 10 from J, leaving 10 bases between them. Germline lookup yields CDR1 MNHEY and CDR2 SMNVEV (reference sequence). The CDR3 is made up of 12 amino acids. CDR3 sequence reads: CASSRILSPLHF. Here the CDR3 DNA reads TGTGCCAGCAGCCGTATTTTATCACCCCTCCACTTT.

This clonotype was observed a few times. The V call is TRBV5-1, the J call TRBJ2-7; perhaps TRBD2 as D (6 bases). The ends were cut back, 2 bases at V and 2 bases at J, with 14 bases in the middle. Per germline, CDR1 SGHRS and CDR2 YFSETQ. CDR3 size: 15 residues. The CDR3 DNA reads as TGCGCCAGCAGCTTTGAGGGAGGCACAACCTACGAGCAGTACTTC. This encodes CASSFEGGTTYEQYF.